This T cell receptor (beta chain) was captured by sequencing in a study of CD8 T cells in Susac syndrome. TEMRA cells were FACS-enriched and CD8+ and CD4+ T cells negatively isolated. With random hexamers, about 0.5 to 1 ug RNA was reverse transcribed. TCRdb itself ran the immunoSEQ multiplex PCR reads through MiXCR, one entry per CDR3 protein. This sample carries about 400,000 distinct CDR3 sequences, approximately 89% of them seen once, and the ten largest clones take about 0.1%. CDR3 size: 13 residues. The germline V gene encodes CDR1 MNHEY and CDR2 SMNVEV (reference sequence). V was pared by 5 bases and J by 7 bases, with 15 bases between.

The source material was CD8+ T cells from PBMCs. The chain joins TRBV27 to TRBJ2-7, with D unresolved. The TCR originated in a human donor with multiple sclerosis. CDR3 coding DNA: TGTGCCAGCAGTCCAGCCTCGTTCGTGGAGCAGTACTTC. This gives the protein CASSPASFVEQYF.